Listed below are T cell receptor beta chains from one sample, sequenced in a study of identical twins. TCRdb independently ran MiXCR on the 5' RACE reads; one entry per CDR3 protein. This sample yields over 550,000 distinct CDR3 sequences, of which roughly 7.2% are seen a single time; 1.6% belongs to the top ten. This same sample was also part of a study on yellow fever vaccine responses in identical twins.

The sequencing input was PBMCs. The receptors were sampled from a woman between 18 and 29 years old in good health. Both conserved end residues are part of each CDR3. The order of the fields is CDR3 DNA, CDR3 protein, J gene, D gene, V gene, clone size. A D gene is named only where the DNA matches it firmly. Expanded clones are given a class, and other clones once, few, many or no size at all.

TGTGCCACCAGCAGAGTTCGGGGGACCCAGTACTTC,CATSRVRGTQYF,TRBJ2-5,-,TRBV15,-
TGCAGCGTTGTAGAGGGGGCTGGTGGAAACACCATATATTTT,CSVVEGAGGNTIYF,TRBJ1-3,TRBD1,TRBV29-1,few
TGTGCCAGCAGCTTAGTTGGGGGTGGCTACGAGCAGTACTTC,CASSLVGGGYEQYF,TRBJ2-7,-,TRBV11-2,many
TGTGCCAGCAGCCAAGAATTGTCCAGCGGGAGAGCTACAGATACGCAGTATTTT,CASSQELSSGRATDTQYF,TRBJ2-3,TRBD2,TRBV3-1,-
TGCAGTACAACAGGGCCCAACAATCAGCCCCAGCATTTT,CSTTGPNNQPQHF,TRBJ1-5,-,TRBV20-1,many
TGCAGCGTTGAATGGGCCGCGGGGGCACTTCCTACCCACTCTGGGGCCAACGTCCTGACTTTC,CSVEWAAGALPTHSGANVLTF,TRBJ2-6,-,TRBV29-1,few
TGTGCCAGCAGTTTGGCAGGGGCGCCCCCCTATGGCTACACCTTC,CASSLAGAPPYGYTF,TRBJ1-2,-,TRBV12-3/TRBV12-4,-
TGTGCCAGCAGCCTAACGGGGCTAGCGGGAGCAGGAGAGCAGTTCTTC,CASSLTGLAGAGEQFF,TRBJ2-1,TRBD2,TRBV9,many
TGTGCCAGCAGGCTCTCCGGGACACTCAGCACCGGGGAGCTGTTTTTT,CASRLSGTLSTGELFF,TRBJ2-2,-,TRBV6-1,-
TGCGCCAGCATGGAGGGGGCGGGTAATGAGCAGTTCTTC,CASMEGAGNEQFF,TRBJ2-1,-,TRBV5-1,few
TGTGCCAGCACCCGCACCGGCCGGGTGGGTGGAAACACCATATATTTT,CASTRTGRVGGNTIYF,TRBJ1-3,-,TRBV12-3/TRBV12-4,many
TGTGCCAGCAGCCCGAGACTAGCGCTAGCCTACGAGCAGTACTTC,CASSPRLALAYEQYF,TRBJ2-7,TRBD2,TRBV11-3,few
TGTGCCAGCAGCCCGAGGGGGAATCGCGAGCAGTACTTC,CASSPRGNREQYF,TRBJ2-7,-,TRBV27,few
TGTGCCAGCACCCGTCAGGCGAACACTGAAGCTTTCTTT,CASTRQANTEAFF,TRBJ1-1,-,TRBV7-9,few
TGTGCCAGCAGTCCCCTTGGGGGGGCGAACACTGAAGCTTTCTTT,CASSPLGGANTEAFF,TRBJ1-1,-,TRBV28,many
TGTGCCATCAGAGGACAGGGGGAGGCAGAGACCCAGTACTTC,CAIRGQGEAETQYF,TRBJ2-5,TRBD1,TRBV10-3,many
TGTGCCAGCAGCTACGGAGGGGGTGAAGCTTTCTTT,CASSYGGGEAFF,TRBJ1-1,-,TRBV7-9,many